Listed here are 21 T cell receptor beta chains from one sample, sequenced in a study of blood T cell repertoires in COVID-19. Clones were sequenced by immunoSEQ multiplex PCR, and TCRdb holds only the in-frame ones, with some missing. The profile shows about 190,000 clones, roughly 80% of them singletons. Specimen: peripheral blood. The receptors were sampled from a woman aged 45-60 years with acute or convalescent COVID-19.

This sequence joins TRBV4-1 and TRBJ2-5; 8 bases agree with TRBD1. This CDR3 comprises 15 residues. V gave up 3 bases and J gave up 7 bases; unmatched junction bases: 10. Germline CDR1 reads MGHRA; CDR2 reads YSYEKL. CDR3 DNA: TGCGCCAGCAGCCAGGAGGGACAGGAAAGGGGGACCCAGTACTTC. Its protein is CASSQEGQERGTQYF.

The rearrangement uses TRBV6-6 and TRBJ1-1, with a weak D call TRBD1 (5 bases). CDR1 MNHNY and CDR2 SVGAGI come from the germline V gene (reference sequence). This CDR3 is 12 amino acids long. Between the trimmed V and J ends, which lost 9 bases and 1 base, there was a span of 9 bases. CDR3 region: CASLQGNTEAFF. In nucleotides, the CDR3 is TGTGCCAGTCTTCAGGGGAACACTGAAGCTTTCTTT.

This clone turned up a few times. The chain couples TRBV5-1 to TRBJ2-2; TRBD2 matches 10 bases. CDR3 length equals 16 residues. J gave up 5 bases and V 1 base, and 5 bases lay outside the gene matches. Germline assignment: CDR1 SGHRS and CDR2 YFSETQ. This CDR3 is CASSLTSGAGTGELFF. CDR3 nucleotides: TGCGCCAGCAGCTTGACTAGCGGGGCAGGGACCGGGGAGCTGTTTTTT.

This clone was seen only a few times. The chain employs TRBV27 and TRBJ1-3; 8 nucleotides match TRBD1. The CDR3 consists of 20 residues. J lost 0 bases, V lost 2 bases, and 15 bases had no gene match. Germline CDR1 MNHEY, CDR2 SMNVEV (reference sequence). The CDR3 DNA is TGTGCCAGCAGTTTAGTAAAGGGACAGGCCCCTTTTCTCTCTGGAAACACCATATATTTT. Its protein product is CASSLVKGQAPFLSGNTIYF.

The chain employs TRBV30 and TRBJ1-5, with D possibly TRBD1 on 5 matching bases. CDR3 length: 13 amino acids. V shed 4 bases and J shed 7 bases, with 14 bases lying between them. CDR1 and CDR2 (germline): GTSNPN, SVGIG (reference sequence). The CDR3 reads CAWTRGFDQPQHF. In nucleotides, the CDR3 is TGTGCCTGGACCCGGGGGTTCGACCAGCCCCAGCATTTT.

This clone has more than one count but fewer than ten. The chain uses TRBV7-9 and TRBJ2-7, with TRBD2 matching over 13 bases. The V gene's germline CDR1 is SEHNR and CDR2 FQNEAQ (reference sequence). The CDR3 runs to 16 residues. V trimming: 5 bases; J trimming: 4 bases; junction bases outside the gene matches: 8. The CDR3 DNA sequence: TGTGCCAGCAGCGCCGAGGGACTAGCGGGGTTATACGAGCAGTACTTC. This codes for CASSAEGLAGLYEQYF.

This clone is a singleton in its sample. This CDR3 is CASSRRTGANTGELFF. The DNA of the CDR3 is TGTGCCAGTAGTAGGAGGACAGGCGCGAACACCGGGGAGCTGTTTTTT. This chain joins TRBV19 and TRBJ2-2; 7 positions agree with TRBD1. The germline CDR1 and CDR2 sequences are LNHDA and SQIVND (reference sequence). V lost 4 bases and J lost 0; bases outside the gene matches: 5. The CDR3 sequence is 16 residues long.

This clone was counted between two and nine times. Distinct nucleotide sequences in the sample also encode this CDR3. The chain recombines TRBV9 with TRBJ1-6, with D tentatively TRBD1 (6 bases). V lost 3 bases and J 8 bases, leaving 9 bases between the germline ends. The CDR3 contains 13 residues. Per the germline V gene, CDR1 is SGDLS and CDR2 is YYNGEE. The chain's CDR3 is CASSANRDSPLHF. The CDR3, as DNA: TGTGCCAGCAGCGCAAACAGGGATTCACCCCTCCACTTT.

The CDR3 DNA follows: TGTGCCAGCAGCTTCCCACTAGCGGGAGGGACAGATACGCAGTATTTT. Its protein product is CASSFPLAGGTDTQYF. The chain joins TRBV7-2 to TRBJ2-3; 13 bases fit TRBD2. This CDR3 has 16 residues. V lost 3 bases, J lost 3 bases, and 3 bases stayed unmatched. Germline-derived CDR1 and CDR2 are SGHTA and FQGNSA.

Written as DNA, the CDR3 is TGCAGTGCTAGTTGGACTAGCAATGAGCAGTTCTTC. As protein: CSASWTSNEQFF. The J gene is TRBJ2-1, the V gene TRBV20-1; 7 bases are a match to TRBD2. The germline V gene has CDR1 DFQATT and CDR2 SNEGSKA (reference sequence). The CDR3 is made up of 12 amino acids. The V segment lost 3 bases and the J segment 6 bases; nucleotides outside the gene matches: 2.

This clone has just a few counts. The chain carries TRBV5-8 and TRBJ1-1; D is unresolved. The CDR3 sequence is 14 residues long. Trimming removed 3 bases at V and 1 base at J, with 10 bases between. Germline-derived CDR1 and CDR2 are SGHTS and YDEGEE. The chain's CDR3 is CASSSFRGNTEAFF. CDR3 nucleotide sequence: TGTGCCAGCAGCTCATTCCGGGGGAACACTGAAGCTTTCTTT.

This chain's CDR3 is CASSYLQGEGGYNEQFF. CDR3 nucleotides: TGTGCCAGCAGCTACTTACAGGGGGAAGGGGGCTACAATGAGCAGTTCTTC. The chain combines TRBV7-2 with TRBJ2-1; 8 nucleotides line up with TRBD1. V lost 4 bases to trimming and J lost 3 bases; unmatched junction nucleotides: 11. Germline V gives CDR1 SGHTA, CDR2 FQGNSA. The CDR3 extends over 17 amino acids.

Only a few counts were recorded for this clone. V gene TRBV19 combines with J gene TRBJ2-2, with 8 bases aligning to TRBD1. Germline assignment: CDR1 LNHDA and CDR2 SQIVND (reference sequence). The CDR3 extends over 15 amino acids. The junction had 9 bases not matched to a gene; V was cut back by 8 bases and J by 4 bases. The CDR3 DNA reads TGTGCCAGTTCCCAGGGGGCCGCGGGCACCGGGGAGCTGTTTTTT. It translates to CASSQGAAGTGELFF.

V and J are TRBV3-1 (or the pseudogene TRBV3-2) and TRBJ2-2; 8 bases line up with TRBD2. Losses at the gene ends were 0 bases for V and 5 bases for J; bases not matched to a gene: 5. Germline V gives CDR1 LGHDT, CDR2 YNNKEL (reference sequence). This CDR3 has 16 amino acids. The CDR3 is CASSQDTGGLTGELFF. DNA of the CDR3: TGTGCCAGCAGCCAAGATACGGGGGGGTTAACCGGGGAGCTGTTTTTT.

CDR3 in DNA: TGTGCCAGTACCACTACAGGGGCTGGTGGGGCCAACGTCCTGACTTTC. Translated: CASTTTGAGGANVLTF. The V call is TRBV19, the J call TRBJ2-6, with 7 bases fitting TRBD1. Germline CDR1 reads LNHDA; CDR2 reads SQIVND (reference sequence). After removal of 7 bases from V and 3 bases from J, the junction contained 9 bases not matched to a gene. This CDR3 spans 16 amino acids.

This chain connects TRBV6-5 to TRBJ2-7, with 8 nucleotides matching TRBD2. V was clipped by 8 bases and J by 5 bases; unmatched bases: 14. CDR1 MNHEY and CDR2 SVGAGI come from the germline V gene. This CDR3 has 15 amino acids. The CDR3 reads CASAGGRWGRDEQYF. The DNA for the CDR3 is TGTGCCAGCGCGGGGGGCCGGTGGGGTCGGGACGAGCAGTACTTC.

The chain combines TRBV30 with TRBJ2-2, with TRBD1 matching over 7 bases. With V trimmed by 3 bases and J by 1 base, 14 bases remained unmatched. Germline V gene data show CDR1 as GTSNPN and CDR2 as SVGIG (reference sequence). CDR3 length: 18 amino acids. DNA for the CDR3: TGTGCCTGGAGGGGAAGACACCGGGACAGACTGAACACCGGGGAGCTGTTTTTT. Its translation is CAWRGRHRDRLNTGELFF.

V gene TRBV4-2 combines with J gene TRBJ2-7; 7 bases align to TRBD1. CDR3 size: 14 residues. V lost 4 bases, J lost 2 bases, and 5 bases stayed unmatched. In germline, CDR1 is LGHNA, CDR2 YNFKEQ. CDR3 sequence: CASSLQGQAYEQYF. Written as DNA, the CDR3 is TGTGCCAGCAGCCTTCAAGGACAGGCCTACGAGCAGTACTTC.

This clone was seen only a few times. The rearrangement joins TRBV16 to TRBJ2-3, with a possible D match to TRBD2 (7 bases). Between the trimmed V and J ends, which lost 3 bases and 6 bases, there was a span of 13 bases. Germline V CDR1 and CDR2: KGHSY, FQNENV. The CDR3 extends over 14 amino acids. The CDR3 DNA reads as TGTGCCAGCAGCCAGCGGGGGCGCGGGGATACGCAGTATTTT. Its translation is CASSQRGRGDTQYF.

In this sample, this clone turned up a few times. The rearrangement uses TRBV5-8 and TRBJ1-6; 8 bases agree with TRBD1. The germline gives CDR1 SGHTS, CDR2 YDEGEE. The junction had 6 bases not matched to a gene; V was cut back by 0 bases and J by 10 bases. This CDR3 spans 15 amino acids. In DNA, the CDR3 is TGTGCCAGCAGCTTGGGACAGGGGTACAGATCACCCCTCCACTTT. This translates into CASSLGQGYRSPLHF.

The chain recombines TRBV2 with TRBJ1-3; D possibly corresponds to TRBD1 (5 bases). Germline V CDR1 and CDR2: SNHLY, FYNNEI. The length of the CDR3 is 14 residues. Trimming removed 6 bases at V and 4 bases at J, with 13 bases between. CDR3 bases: TGTGCCAGCAGCGAGGAGGGGTCGGGAAACACCATATATTTT. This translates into CASSEEGSGNTIYF.